Given below is one T cell receptor beta chain in context. The entry originates in a study of blood T cell repertoires in COVID-19. Study details: Sources were T cells, B-cell-depleted T cells, or PBMCs; the material itself was cDNA or gDNA.

Authors' analysis steps: Using reference gene primer amplification, nucleated cell counts were estimated. Sequencing was performed with immunoSEQ multiplex PCR; in TCRdb, only in-frame clones are kept and a portion is missing. V and J calls and clone size are those listed in that table; D and trimming were worked out from the DNA. The data hold 95,000 to 100,000 clones, with 90% to 95% observed a single time. Looked up from germline, CDR1 is SQVTM and CDR2 is ANQGSEA. Trimming stripped 7 bases from V and 8 bases from J, with 6 bases between. The CDR3 is made up of 9 amino acids. The source is a man aged 50 to 59 with acute or convalescent COVID-19. The specimen sequenced was peripheral blood. The rearrangement links TRBV29-1 to TRBJ2-1; TRBD2 is a possible D gene (5 bases). CDR3 bases: TGCAGCGCCGGGGATGAGCAGTTCTTC. This sequence encodes CSAGDEQFF.